This T cell receptor (beta chain) was profiled in a study of T cells in Graves' hyperthyroidism and ophthalmopathy. The study, taken as a whole, reports: Blood also contained most expanded thyroid clonotypes above 0.001.

The CDR3 is 12 residues long. The V and J ends lost 4 bases and 5 bases respectively, with 10 bases between them. The germline V gene has CDR1 SQVTM and CDR2 ANQGSEA. Around 9.8 ml fresh peripheral blood yielded the PBMCs. The sample holds a few counts of this clonotype. Antigen specificity is unknown. There were TCR beta CDR3 regions amplified from RNA transcripts. Using the HTBI primer set, a first-round RT-PCR was run on the TCR CDR3. TCRdb itself ran the multiplex PCR reads through MiXCR, one entry per CDR3 protein. The table records some 720,000 distinct CDR3 sequences, roughly 15% of them present only once.

Sequenced input: blood. This sequence joins TRBV29-1 and TRBJ2-3; unclear D gene. The TCR originated in a man younger than 30 with Graves' hyperthyroidism. The CDR3, as DNA: TGCAGCGTTGGCTCGCCGGGAGATACGCAGTATTTT. Translation: CSVGSPGDTQYF.